This record concerns one TCR beta chain sequence. This clonotype was counted ten times or more. Its cognate antigen has yet to be identified. Base quality data are lacking; no much larger clone is found one base away. The germline V gene encodes CDR1 SGHDT and CDR2 YYEEEE. CDR3 length: 11 amino acids, cysteine to phenylalanine. Only CDR3 DNA is held: 33 bases, read in frame from base 1. V is shortened by 2 bases, J by 10 bases, and the region joining them spans 7 bases. The sample's time point label, in plain terms: longitudinal time-point 3. Blood bank volunteers in Maryland, USA served as the healthy controls. For unsorted PBMC libraries, 2 million PBMCs were used after storage in RNAlater at -80 degrees C until RNA extraction. Peripheral blood was subjected to Ficoll-Hypaque density gradient centrifugation to isolate PBMCs, which were then cryopreserved in liquid nitrogen. The record originates from a study of neurological immune-mediated disorders (dated by TCRdb to about 2019). A note on the overall study: Using UMI-based sequencing, the study compared peripheral blood TCR-beta repertoires from patients with HTLV-I-associated myelopathy (HAM/TSP), patients with multiple sclerosis, and healthy controls. Each longitudinal HAM/TSP and healthy donor was sampled at 3 time-points spaced at about 3-40 month intervals. The 95 to 120 TCR-beta libraries included longitudinal samples, technical triplicates and paired sorted CD4+ and CD8+ T-cell subsets alongside PBMC samples. The cohort was made up of 65 to 75 subjects, consisting of roughly 14 HAM/TSP patients, 35 or so multiple sclerosis patients and approximately 20 healthy controls.

Study-wide conclusions, independent of this receptor: TCR clonal expansion was highest in HAM/TSP patients and lowest in MS patients, with MS patients falling below even healthy controls. No identical CDR3 amino acid sequences were found to be shared among expanded clones across subjects, suggesting that TCR-beta repertoires were private in all groups.

cDNA was synthesized by template-switch 5'RACE using a primer with a 10-nucleotide random unique molecular identifier that tagged each TCR transcript. Each sequencing run produced over 180 million TCR-beta sequences covering 15-18 subjects. Total RNA was extracted with the RNeasy kit. The KAPA Real-time Library Amplification kit was used to amplify TCR-beta VDJ regions with primers targeting the TCR constant region and the 5'RACE anchor. A first PCR added sample indexes and Illumina adaptors, after which a second PCR increased the library yield. After Ampure bead purification, the TCR product of roughly 650 bp was size-selected on a 2% E-gel SizeSelection system. Before pooling, library quality was assessed on a Bioanalyzer, concentration was determined with Qubit, and library quantification was performed with the Kapa Library Quantification kit. Paired-end 2 x 150 bp sequencing of the libraries was performed on an Illumina HiSeq 2500. To increase sequence diversity, about 25-31% phiX was spiked into each library pool. Per the original workflow: The UMI-based MiGEC pipeline processed quality-filtered reads and removed over 75% of raw TCR sequences during error correction. VDJ genes were aligned to IMGT germline references, and clonotypes were defined by unique CDR3 amino acid sequence plus V-J genes. Clonal expansion, Shannon diversity and CDR3 relatedness (CalcPairwiseDistances, ClusterSamples) were evaluated with VDJtools, and phylogenetic trees were built with CLCbio workbench. Clones with at least 8 unique UMIs were defined as expanded, with this threshold being based on coefficient-of-variation modelling across technical triplicates. The public reads were reprocessed in TCRdb via fastp at Q25 and MiXCR, keeping in-frame beta chains. All rows with the same CDR3 protein become a single entry with the most common DNA and genes. TCRdb, not the authors, supplied the V and J calls. For this sample there are roughly 57,000 distinct CDR3 sequences; more than 7% appear just once. The ten largest clones capture 1.5% to 2% of the sample.

The rearrangement joined TRBV5-6 to TRBJ2-1, with the D segment identity uncertain. Sequenced input: PBMCs. This TCR was sampled from a woman between 35 and 50 years old in good health. The base sequence is TGTGCCAGCAGCTTTATGAGGGAGCAGTTCTTC. Its coded protein is CASSFMREQFF.